The TCR beta chain under discussion was sequenced for a study of graft-versus-host responses after intestinal transplantation (dated by TCRdb to about 2021). Study-wide context: The transplants that recipients got were multivisceral, liver-intestinal, or isolated intestinal. Alloreactive clones were identified by sequencing pre-transplant mixed lymphocyte reaction products and comparing these products with unstimulated pre-transplant donor and recipient T cells. The cohort enrolled 20 to 30 intestinal transplant recipients, one of whom was a retransplant, and a few patients without pretransplant specimens were excluded. Every recipient was given anti-thymocyte globulin induction, followed by around three years of maintenance tacrolimus and steroids. A peak of at least 4% donor T cells among recipient peripheral blood mononuclear cells was the definition used for donor T cell macrochimerism. Graft-versus-host and host-versus-graft alloreactive T cell clones were tracked in the graft, circulation and bone marrow after intestinal transplantation using bulk TCR-beta CDR3 sequencing. Samples from three later patients were sequenced in-house on an Illumina MiSeq with MiXCR processing rather than by the commercial service. Findings and caveats that apply to the study as a whole: Conclusions were limited by the relatively low number and heterogeneity of intestinal transplant patients. In the allografts of patients with donor T cell macrochimerism, GvH to HvG T cell clonal ratios were high. GvH clones were detected in recipient bone marrow, and some of these GvH clones were observed earlier in ileal mucosa or blood, consistent with an intestinal mucosal origin. Early after transplant, declines in HvG clones were associated with peak levels of circulating GvH clones.

Relative to germline, V is 2 bases shorter and J is 2 bases shorter, with 22 bases between their ends. The germline V gene supplies CDR1 SGHVS and CDR2 FQNEAQ. The CDR3 numbers 18 residues from cysteine through phenylalanine. Left in the record is the CDR3 DNA by itself, 54 bases read in frame from the first base. The method was the immunoSEQ multiplex PCR assay. For most patients, genomic DNA was isolated using the Qiagen DNeasy Blood and Tissue Kit and was shipped frozen to Adaptive Biotechnologies for TCR sequencing. For most patients, genomic DNA was subjected to high-throughput TCR-beta CDR3 sequencing by Adaptive Biotechnologies. The paper's data handling went like this. TCR sequencing data for around 19 patients were retrieved from Adaptive's ImmunoSEQ software; a few other patients were processed with MiXCR and VDJtools. CD4 versus CD8 sorting errors were corrected by removing sequences found in both subsets at a frequency ratio below 5:1. CDR3 nucleotide sequences shared between donor and recipient were removed because their origin could not be assigned. To be classed as alloreactive, a clone needed at least 2-fold expansion over unstimulated cells and a minimum CFSE-low frequency of 0.002% (template counts) or 0.001% (read counts). Clones detected in sequenced pre-transplant spleen, lymph node, or MLR CFSE-low populations of the donor or recipient were defined as mappable. The cumulative frequency of alloreactive clones was calculated as a percentage of all sequences, weighted by copy number. TCRdb re-hosts the immuneACCESS table, in-frame sequences only. Its copies lack some clones; in the studies checked, an unresolved V gene accounts for under half of them, and the cause for the rest is not known. Clone size and V and J calls were adopted from that table, with D and trimming inferred from the DNA. In all, the sample holds some 140,000 clones, and 85% to 95% of those were seen once. Together, the top ten hold over 0.15% of the sample.

The time point label corresponds to: cells obtained before transplantation from donor or recipient. CD3+CD4+ and CD3+CD8+ populations were FACS-sorted from unstimulated pre-transplant donor and recipient cells taken from spleen or lymph nodes. On this clone itself: The antigen it binds to is not known. Per-base qualities were not stored, and no clone one base away is much larger. The sample carries other DNA sequences with the same CDR3.

The sequence was collected from a human donor who received an intestinal transplant. Sequences were derived from unstimulated CD4+ T cells sorted from spleen or lymph node cells, sampled before intestinal transplant. The sequence links TRBV7-8 to TRBJ2-7; the D region possibly corresponds to TRBD2 (7 bases align). At the DNA level, the sequence is TGTGCCAGCAGCTTACGGGGAGGGGGGAGTGGGCGCGCCTACGAGCAGTACTTC. It is translated as CASSLRGGGSGRAYEQYF.